These T cell receptor beta chains were read from a single sample in a study of cytomegalovirus exposure and HLA in healthy donors. The repertoire was sequenced with immunoSEQ multiplex PCR; TCRdb's copy has only in-frame clones and lacks some. The table lists 66,000 or so clones, approximately 96% of them singletons. Sequencing used PBMCs. Receptors originate from a woman aged 18-29 years in good health and CMV-seropositive. Both conserved end residues are part of each CDR3. Each record gives: D gene, clone size, J gene, V gene, CDR3 protein, CDR3 DNA. D genes are given only for firm matches. Not all rows give a size; the values are once, few, many and, for expanded clones, a class.

- | - | TRBJ1-3 | TRBV27 | CASSLYSGNTIYF | TGTGCCAGCAGTTTGTATTCTGGAAACACCATATATTTT
- | - | TRBJ1-2 | TRBV6-6 | CASSYSWGAEGYTF | TGTGCCAGCAGTTACTCCTGGGGAGCGGAGGGCTACACCTTC
- | - | TRBJ2-5 | TRBV25-1 | CASSFPAVRGETQYF | TGTGCCAGTTCCTTCCCGGCCGTCCGGGGGGAGACCCAGTACTTC
- | - | TRBJ1-1 | TRBV28 | CASRGGGENTEAFF | TGTGCCAGCAGGGGTGGGGGGGAAAACACTGAAGCTTTCTTT
- | - | TRBJ2-7 | TRBV7-9 | CASSLGSLAQYF | TGTGCCAGCAGCTTAGGATCTCTAGCGCAGTACTTC
- | - | TRBJ2-3 | TRBV27 | CASSGGNTDTQYF | TGTGCCAGCTCTGGCGGCAACACAGATACGCAGTATTTT
TRBD1 | once | TRBJ2-7 | TRBV27 | CASSPSAGQATPDDDEQYF | TGTGCCAGCAGTCCCAGCGCGGGACAGGCGACCCCAGATGACGACGAGCAGTACTTC
TRBD2 | - | TRBJ2-1 | TRBV2 | CASSDGGSVYNEQFF | TGTGCCAGCAGTGATGGCGGGAGCGTCTACAATGAGCAGTTCTTC
- | - | TRBJ1-3 | TRBV30 | CAWTYTGLGNTIYF | TGTGCCTGGACCTACACAGGGTTGGGAAACACCATATATTTT
- | once | TRBJ2-7 | TRBV5-1 | CASSLGASLASEQYF | TGCGCCAGCAGCTTGGGTGCTAGCCTAGCCTCCGAGCAGTACTTC
- | - | TRBJ1-2 | TRBV6-5 | CASRRRANYGYTF | TGTGCCAGCAGACGCCGAGCTAACTATGGCTACACCTTC
- | - | TRBJ2-1 | TRBV11-2 | CASSQVRGVGNEQFF | TGTGCCAGCAGCCAGGTCCGGGGTGTCGGCAATGAGCAGTTCTTC
- | - | TRBJ2-5 | TRBV18 | CASSPPLLEETQYF | TGTGCCAGCTCACCCCCGTTACTCGAAGAGACCCAGTACTTC
TRBD1 | - | TRBJ1-1 | TRBV23-1 | CASTSTGQGARAFF | TGCGCCAGCACGAGTACGGGACAGGGGGCGCGGGCTTTCTTT
- | - | TRBJ1-5 | TRBV28 | CASSPDSSNQPQHF | TGTGCCAGCAGTCCCGACAGTTCTAATCAGCCCCAGCATTTT
TRBD1 | - | TRBJ1-5 | TRBV4-1 | CASSQAQGARQPQHF | TGCGCCAGCAGCCAAGCTCAGGGGGCCAGGCAGCCCCAGCATTTT
TRBD1 | - | TRBJ1-1 | TRBV27 | CASIWDRGQNTEAFF | TGTGCCAGCATTTGGGACAGGGGGCAGAACACTGAAGCTTTCTTT
TRBD2 | once | TRBJ2-7 | TRBV18 | CASSPGERDAYEQYF | TGTGCCAGCTCACCAGGCGAGCGGGATGCCTACGAGCAGTACTTC
- | - | TRBJ2-7 | TRBV6-1 | CASTRTVYEQYF | TGTGCCAGCACAAGGACAGTTTACGAGCAGTACTTC
- | - | TRBJ2-3 | TRBV6-5 | CASSYKGHLTDTQYF | TGTGCCAGCAGTTACAAGGGACATCTCACAGATACGCAGTATTTT
TRBD2 | - | TRBJ2-5 | TRBV7-9 | CASSSWTSGRKETQYF | TGTGCCAGCAGCTCTTGGACTAGCGGGAGAAAGGAGACCCAGTACTTC
- | - | TRBJ2-7 | TRBV9 | CASSVGSTKGDSLYEQYF | TGTGCCAGCAGCGTAGGTTCGACTAAAGGGGACTCCCTCTACGAGCAGTACTTC
TRBD1 | once | TRBJ1-3 | TRBV11-2 | CASSIDRGSGNTIYF | TGTGCCAGCAGCATCGACAGGGGAAGTGGAAACACCATATATTTT
TRBD2 | - | TRBJ2-7 | TRBV13 | CASSHGLGRVYEQYF | TGTGCCAGCAGCCACGGACTAGGCCGCGTCTACGAGCAGTACTTC
TRBD2 | once | TRBJ2-7 | TRBV6-6 | CASSYWEGSSYEQYF | TGTGCCAGCAGTTATTGGGAGGGGAGCTCCTACGAGCAGTACTTC
TRBD2 | - | TRBJ2-2 | TRBV9 | CASSVGLAVLTGELFF | TGTGCCAGCAGCGTAGGGCTAGCGGTCCTCACCGGGGAGCTGTTTTTT
- | - | TRBJ1-2 | TRBV6-6 | CASSRGPSNYGYTF | TGTGCCAGCAGCCGAGGGCCTTCTAACTATGGCTACACCTTC
TRBD1 | - | TRBJ2-2 | TRBV10-3 | CAISWEKGALAGELFF | TGTGCCATCAGCTGGGAAAAGGGGGCGCTGGCCGGGGAGCTGTTTTTT
- | - | TRBJ1-5 | TRBV5-5 | CASTRLGGQNQPQHF | TGTGCCAGCACCCGGCTAGGGGGTCAAAATCAGCCCCAGCATTTT
- | - | TRBJ2-1 | TRBV5-4 | CASSLHPGGVGLNEQFF | TGTGCCAGCAGCTTACACCCGGGGGGCGTCGGGTTGAATGAGCAGTTCTTC
- | - | TRBJ1-5 | TRBV11-2 | CASSLGTEQPQHF | TGTGCCAGCAGCTTAGGGACAGAACAGCCCCAGCATTTT
TRBD1 | - | TRBJ1-1 | TRBV19 | CASRKRTGGPSTEAFF | TGTGCCAGTAGGAAACGGACAGGGGGACCTAGCACTGAAGCTTTCTTT
- | - | TRBJ2-4 | TRBV28 | CASSPTGQGTAKNIQYF | TGTGCCAGCAGTCCTACCGGCCAGGGAACAGCCAAAAACATTCAGTACTTC
- | - | TRBJ1-5 | TRBV19 | CASTSQGNSNQPQHF | TGTGCCAGTACCTCACAGGGTAATAGCAATCAGCCCCAGCATTTT
TRBD2 | - | TRBJ2-1 | TRBV7-9 | CASGTGTSGMSSYNEQFF | TGTGCCAGCGGGACCGGGACTAGCGGGATGAGCTCCTACAATGAGCAGTTCTTC
- | - | TRBJ1-5 | TRBV7-9 | CASSLGGRASNQPQHF | TGTGCCAGCAGCCTAGGGGGGCGGGCTAGCAATCAGCCCCAGCATTTT
TRBD2 | - | TRBJ2-5 | TRBV6-5 | CASSIGLAAETQYF | TGTGCCAGCAGTATCGGACTAGCCGCGGAGACCCAGTACTTC
TRBD1 | - | TRBJ1-5 | TRBV2 | CASSMTGDQPQHF | TGTGCCAGCAGCATGACAGGGGACCAGCCCCAGCATTTT
TRBD1 | - | TRBJ2-7 | TRBV5-1 | CASSLSRDSSSSYEQYF | TGCGCCAGCAGCTTGTCACGGGACAGCAGCTCATCCTACGAGCAGTACTTC
- | - | TRBJ1-1 | TRBV7-2 | CASSPDKSWAEAFF | TGTGCCAGCAGCCCGGACAAGTCGTGGGCTGAAGCTTTCTTT
TRBD2 | - | TRBJ2-3 | TRBV11-2 | CASSWQAVAGLAGEGQYF | TGTGCCAGCAGCTGGCAGGCGGTGGCAGGACTAGCGGGAGAGGGGCAGTATTTT
- | - | TRBJ2-5 | TRBV30 | CAWSPSGNSWVYETQYF | TGTGCCTGGAGTCCCTCAGGGAACAGTTGGGTGTATGAGACCCAGTACTTC
- | - | TRBJ2-7 | TRBV21-1 | CASSKVSYEQYF | TGTGCCAGCAGCAAAGTCAGCTACGAGCAGTACTTC
- | - | TRBJ2-7 | TRBV28 | CASRSPQGLSYEQYF | TGTGCCAGCAGGTCGCCACAGGGCCTCTCCTACGAGCAGTACTTC
- | - | TRBJ2-2 | TRBV7-8 | CAGEVWVGGELFF | TGTGCCGGAGAAGTATGGGTTGGCGGGGAGCTGTTTTTT
TRBD1 | - | TRBJ1-2 | TRBV6-1 | CASSDLRDRDYGYTF | TGTGCCAGCAGTGACCTCCGGGACAGGGACTATGGCTACACCTTC
TRBD1 | - | TRBJ1-2 | TRBV2 | CASSDGQGDYGYTF | TGTGCCAGCAGTGACGGACAGGGGGACTATGGCTACACCTTC
TRBD2 | - | TRBJ2-1 | TRBV29-1 | CSAKLAGGSYNEQFF | TGCAGCGCCAAACTAGCGGGAGGGTCCTACAATGAGCAGTTCTTC
TRBD2 | - | TRBJ2-7 | TRBV6-1 | CASSATGTSPYEQYF | TGTGCCAGCAGTGCTACCGGGACTAGCCCCTACGAGCAGTACTTC
TRBD2 | - | TRBJ2-7 | TRBV28 | CASSFPRGSF | TGTGCCAGCAGTTTTCCCCGCGGGAGCTTC